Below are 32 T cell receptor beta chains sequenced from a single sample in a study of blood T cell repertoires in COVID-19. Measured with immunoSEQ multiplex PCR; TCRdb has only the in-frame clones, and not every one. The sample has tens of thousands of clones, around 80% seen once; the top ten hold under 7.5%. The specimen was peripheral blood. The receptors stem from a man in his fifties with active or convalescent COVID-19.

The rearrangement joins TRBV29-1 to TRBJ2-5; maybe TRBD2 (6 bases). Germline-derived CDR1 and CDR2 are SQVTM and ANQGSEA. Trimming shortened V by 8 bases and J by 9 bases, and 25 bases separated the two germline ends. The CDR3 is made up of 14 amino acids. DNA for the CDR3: TGCAGCCCCTGGGGGGAGCACGGGGATGGGGCCCAGTACTTC. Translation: CSPWGEHGDGAQYF.

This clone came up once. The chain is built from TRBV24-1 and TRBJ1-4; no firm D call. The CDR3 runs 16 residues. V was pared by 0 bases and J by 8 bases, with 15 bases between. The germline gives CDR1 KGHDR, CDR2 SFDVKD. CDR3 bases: TGTGCCACCAGTGATTTGCAGTCGGGTGCGGGCGAAAAACTGTTTTTT. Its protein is CATSDLQSGAGEKLFF.

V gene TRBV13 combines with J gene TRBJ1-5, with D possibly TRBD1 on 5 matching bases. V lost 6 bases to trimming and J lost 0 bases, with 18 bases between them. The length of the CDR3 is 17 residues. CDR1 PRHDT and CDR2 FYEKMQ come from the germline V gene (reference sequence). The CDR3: CASREPPLRDSNQPQHF. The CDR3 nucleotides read TGTGCCAGCAGAGAACCGCCCCTCAGGGATAGCAATCAGCCCCAGCATTTT. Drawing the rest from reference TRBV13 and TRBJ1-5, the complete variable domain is AAGVIQSPRHLIKEKRETATLKCYPIPRHDTVYWYQQGPGQDPQFLISFYEKMQSDKGSIPDRFSAQQFSDYHSELNMSSLELGDSALYFCASREPPLRDSNQPQHFGDGTRLSIL.

The CDR3 DNA reads as TGTGCCAGTACCCAAACGCTGGGGGGAAATGAGCAGTTCTTC. Translating it yields CASTQTLGGNEQFF. This chain links TRBV19 with TRBJ2-1; a possible D gene is TRBD2 (6 bases). Germline V gene lookup returns CDR1 LNHDA and CDR2 SQIVND (reference sequence). V dropped 7 bases and J dropped 7 bases, with 17 bases sitting between them. The CDR3 runs 14 residues.

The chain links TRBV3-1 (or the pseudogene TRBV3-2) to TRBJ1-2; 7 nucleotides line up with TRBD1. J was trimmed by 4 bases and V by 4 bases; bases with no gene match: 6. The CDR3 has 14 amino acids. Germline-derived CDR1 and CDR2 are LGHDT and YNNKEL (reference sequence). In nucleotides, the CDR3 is TGTGCCAGCAGCCCCTCTCGGGACAGCTATGGCTACACCTTC. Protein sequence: CASSPSRDSYGYTF.

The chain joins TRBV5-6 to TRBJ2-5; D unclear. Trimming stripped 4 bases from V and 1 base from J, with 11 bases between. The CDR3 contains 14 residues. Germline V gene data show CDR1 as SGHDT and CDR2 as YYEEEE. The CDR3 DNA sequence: TGTGCCAGCAGCCCAGTACAGACCCAAGAGACCCAGTACTTC. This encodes CASSPVQTQETQYF.

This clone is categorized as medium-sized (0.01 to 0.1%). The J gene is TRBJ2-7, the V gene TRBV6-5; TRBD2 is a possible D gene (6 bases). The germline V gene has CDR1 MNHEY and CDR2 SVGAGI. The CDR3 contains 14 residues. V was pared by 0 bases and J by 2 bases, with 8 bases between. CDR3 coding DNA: TGTGCCAGCAGTTACTCCGGGGGACCCTACGAGCAGTACTTC. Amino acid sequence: CASSYSGGPYEQYF.

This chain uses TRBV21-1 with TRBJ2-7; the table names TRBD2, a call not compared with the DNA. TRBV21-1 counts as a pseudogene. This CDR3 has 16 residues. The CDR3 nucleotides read TGTGCCAGCAGCAAAAGGCCCCGGGGAGACTCCTACGAGCAGTACGTC. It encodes CASSKRPRGDSYEQYV.

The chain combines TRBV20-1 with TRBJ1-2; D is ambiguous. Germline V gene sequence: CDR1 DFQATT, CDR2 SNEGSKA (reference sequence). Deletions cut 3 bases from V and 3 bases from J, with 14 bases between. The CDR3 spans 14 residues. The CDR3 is CSASMEGMDYGYTF. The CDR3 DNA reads TGCAGTGCTAGTATGGAGGGTATGGACTATGGCTACACCTTC.

The CDR3 spells CASSRPGREWTQYF. The CDR3 DNA reads as TGTGCCTCCTCCCGCCCGGGGCGGGAGTGGACGCAGTATTTT. The chain links TRBV19 to TRBJ2-3, with 7 bases identical to TRBD2. V dropped 11 bases and J dropped 9; count of bases not matched to a gene: 17. The CDR3 consists of 14 residues. The germline gives CDR1 LNHDA, CDR2 SQIVND (reference sequence).

Written as DNA, the CDR3 is TGTGCCAGCAGCTTAGGGACAGGGGCCTTCTACAATGAGCAGTTCTTC. Translated, it gives CASSLGTGAFYNEQFF. The V gene is TRBV11-3, the J gene TRBJ2-1; 9 bases are a match to TRBD1. Trimming removed 1 base from V and 3 bases from J; junction bases left unmatched: 4. The CDR3 is made up of 16 amino acids. CDR1 is SGHNT, CDR2 YENEEA, per germline.

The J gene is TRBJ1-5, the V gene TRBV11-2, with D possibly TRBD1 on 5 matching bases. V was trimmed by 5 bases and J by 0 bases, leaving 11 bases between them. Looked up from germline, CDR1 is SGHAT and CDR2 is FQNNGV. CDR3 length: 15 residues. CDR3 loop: CASSVQAYSNQPQHF. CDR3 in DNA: TGTGCCAGCAGCGTACAGGCGTATAGCAATCAGCCCCAGCATTTT.

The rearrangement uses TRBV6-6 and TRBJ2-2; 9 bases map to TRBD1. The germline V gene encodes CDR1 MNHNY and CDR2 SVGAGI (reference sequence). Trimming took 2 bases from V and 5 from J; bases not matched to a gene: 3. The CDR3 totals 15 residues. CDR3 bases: TGTGCCAGCAGTTACGACAGGGGGGATACCGGGGAGCTGTTTTTT. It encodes CASSYDRGDTGELFF.

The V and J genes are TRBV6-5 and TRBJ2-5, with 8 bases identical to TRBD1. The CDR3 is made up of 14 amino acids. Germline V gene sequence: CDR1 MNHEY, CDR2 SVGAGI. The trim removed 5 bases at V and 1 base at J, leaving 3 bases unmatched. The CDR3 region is CASSPTGGQETQYF. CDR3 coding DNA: TGTGCCAGCAGTCCCACAGGGGGCCAAGAGACCCAGTACTTC.

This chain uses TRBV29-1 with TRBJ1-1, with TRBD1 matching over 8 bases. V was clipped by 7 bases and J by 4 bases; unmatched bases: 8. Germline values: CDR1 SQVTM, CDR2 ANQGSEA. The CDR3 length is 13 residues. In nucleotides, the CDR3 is TGCAGCGACCTGGGACAGGTGAGCACTGAAGCTTTCTTT. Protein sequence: CSDLGQVSTEAFF.

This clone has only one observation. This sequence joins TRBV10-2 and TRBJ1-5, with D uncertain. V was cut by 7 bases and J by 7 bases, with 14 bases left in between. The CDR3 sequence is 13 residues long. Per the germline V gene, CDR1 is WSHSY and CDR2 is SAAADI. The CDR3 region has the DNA TGCGCCAGCACCCCGGGGATGGGACAGCCCCAGCATTTT. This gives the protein CASTPGMGQPQHF.

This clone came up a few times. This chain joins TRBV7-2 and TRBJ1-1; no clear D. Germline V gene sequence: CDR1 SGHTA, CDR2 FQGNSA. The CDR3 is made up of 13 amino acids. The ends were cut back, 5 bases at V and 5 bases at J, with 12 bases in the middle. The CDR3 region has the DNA TGTGCCAGCAGCGCAGCGGGGTTAACTGAAGCTTTCTTT. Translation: CASSAAGLTEAFF.

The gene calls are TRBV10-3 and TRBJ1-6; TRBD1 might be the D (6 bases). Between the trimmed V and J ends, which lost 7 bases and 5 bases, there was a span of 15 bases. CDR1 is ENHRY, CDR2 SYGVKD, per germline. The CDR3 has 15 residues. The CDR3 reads CAITPDSPNNSPLHF. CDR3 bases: TGTGCCATCACCCCGGACAGCCCTAATAATTCACCCCTCCACTTT.

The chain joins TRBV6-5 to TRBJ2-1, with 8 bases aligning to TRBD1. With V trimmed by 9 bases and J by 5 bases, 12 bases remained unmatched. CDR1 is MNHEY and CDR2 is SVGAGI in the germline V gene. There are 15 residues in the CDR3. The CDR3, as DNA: TGTGCCAGTTTCAATCCGGGACAGGTCCACAATGAGCAGTTCTTC. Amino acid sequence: CASFNPGQVHNEQFF.

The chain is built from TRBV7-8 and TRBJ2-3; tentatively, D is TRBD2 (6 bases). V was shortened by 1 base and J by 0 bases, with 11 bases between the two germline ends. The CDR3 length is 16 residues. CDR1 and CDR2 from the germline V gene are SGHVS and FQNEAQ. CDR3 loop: CASSLVGSGSTDTQYF. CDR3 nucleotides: TGTGCCAGCAGCTTAGTGGGTAGCGGAAGCACAGATACGCAGTATTTT.

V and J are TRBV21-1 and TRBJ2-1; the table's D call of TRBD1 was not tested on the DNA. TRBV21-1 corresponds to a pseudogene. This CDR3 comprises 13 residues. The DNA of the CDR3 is TGTGCCACCGACAGGGAATCCTACAATGAGCAGTTCTTC. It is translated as CATDRESYNEQFF.

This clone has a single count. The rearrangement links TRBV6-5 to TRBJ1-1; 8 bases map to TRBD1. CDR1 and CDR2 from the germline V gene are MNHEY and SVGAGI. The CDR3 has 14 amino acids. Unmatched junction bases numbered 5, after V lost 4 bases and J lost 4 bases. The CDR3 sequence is CASSSHRGSTEAFF. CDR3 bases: TGTGCCAGCAGTTCTCACAGGGGGAGCACTGAAGCTTTCTTT.

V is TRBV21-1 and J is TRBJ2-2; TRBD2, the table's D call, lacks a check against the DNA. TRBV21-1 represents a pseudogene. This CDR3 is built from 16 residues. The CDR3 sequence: CASSKDGLAGRGELFF. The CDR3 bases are TGTGCCAGCAGCAAAGATGGACTAGCGGGACGCGGGGAGCTGTTTTTT.

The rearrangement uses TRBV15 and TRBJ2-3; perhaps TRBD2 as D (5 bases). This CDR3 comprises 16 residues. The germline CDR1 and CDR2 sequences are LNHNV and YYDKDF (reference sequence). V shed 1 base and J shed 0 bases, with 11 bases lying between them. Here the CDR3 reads CATSRARGTSTDTQYF. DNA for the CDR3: TGTGCCACCAGCAGAGCTCGGGGTACTAGCACAGATACGCAGTATTTT.

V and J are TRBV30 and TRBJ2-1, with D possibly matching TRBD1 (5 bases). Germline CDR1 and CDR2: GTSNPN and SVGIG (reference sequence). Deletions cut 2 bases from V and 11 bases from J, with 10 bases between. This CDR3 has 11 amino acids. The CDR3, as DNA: TGTGCCTGGAGTCCCAGGGAAAAGCAGTTCTTC. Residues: CAWSPREKQFF.

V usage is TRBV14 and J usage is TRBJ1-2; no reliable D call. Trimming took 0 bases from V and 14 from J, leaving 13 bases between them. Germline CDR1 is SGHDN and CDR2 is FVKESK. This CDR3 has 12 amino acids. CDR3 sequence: CASSQDYLRWTF. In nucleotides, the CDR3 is TGTGCCAGCAGCCAAGATTACCTCAGATGGACCTTC.

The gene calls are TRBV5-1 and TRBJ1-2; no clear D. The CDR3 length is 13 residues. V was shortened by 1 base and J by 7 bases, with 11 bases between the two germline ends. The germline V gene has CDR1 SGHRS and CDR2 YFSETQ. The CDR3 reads CASSLREEGGYTF. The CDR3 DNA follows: TGCGCCAGCAGCTTGAGGGAGGAGGGTGGCTACACCTTC.

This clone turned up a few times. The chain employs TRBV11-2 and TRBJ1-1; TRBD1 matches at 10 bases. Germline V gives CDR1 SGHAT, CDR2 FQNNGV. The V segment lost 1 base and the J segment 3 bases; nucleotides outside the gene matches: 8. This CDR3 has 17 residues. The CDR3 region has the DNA TGTGCCAGCAGCTTAGCAGCCGCCGGGACAGGGGACACTGAAGCTTTCTTT. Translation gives CASSLAAAGTGDTEAFF.

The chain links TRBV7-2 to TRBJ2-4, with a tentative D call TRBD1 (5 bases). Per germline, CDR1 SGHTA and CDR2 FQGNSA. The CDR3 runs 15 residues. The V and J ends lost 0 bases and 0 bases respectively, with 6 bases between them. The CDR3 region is CASSLAGLAKNIQYF. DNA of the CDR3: TGTGCCAGCAGCTTAGCGGGGCTAGCCAAAAACATTCAGTACTTC. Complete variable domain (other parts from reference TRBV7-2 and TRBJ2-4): GAGVSQSPSNKVTEKGKDVELRCDPISGHTALYWYRQSLGQGLEFLIYFQGNSAPDKSGLPSDRFSAERTGGSVSTLTIQRTQQEDSAVYLCASSLAGLAKNIQYFGAGTRLSVL.

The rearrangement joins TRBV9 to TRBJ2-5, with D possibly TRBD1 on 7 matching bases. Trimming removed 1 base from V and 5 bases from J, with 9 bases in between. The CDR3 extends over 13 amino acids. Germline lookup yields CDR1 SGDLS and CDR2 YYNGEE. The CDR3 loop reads CASSVQGGETQYF. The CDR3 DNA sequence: TGTGCCAGCAGCGTACAGGGGGGTGAGACCCAGTACTTC.

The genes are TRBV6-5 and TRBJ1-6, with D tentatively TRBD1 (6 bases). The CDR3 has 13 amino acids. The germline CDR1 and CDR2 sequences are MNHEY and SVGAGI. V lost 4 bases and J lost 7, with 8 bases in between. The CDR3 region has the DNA TGTGCCAGCAGTTCAGACAGGAATTCACCCCTCCACTTT. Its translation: CASSSDRNSPLHF.

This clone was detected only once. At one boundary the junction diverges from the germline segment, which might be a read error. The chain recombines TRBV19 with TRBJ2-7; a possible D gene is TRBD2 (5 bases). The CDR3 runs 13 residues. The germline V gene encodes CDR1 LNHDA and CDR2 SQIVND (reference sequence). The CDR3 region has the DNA TGTGCCAGTAGAAGGACCGAGGGCTACGGGCAGTACTTC. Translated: CASRRTEGYGQYF.